Listed here are 17 T cell receptor beta chains from one sample, sequenced in a study of blood T cell repertoires in COVID-19. Clones were sequenced by immunoSEQ multiplex PCR, and TCRdb holds only the in-frame ones, with some missing. In the table there are about 240,000 clones, roughly 80% of which are singletons. Sample: peripheral blood. Receptors originate from an elderly woman with acute or convalescent COVID-19.

The J gene is TRBJ2-7, the V gene TRBV4-1; the D gene is possibly TRBD2 (5 bases). V shed 4 bases and J shed 4 bases, with 14 bases lying between them. Germline V gives CDR1 MGHRA, CDR2 YSYEKL. This CDR3 spans 14 amino acids. CDR3 nucleotide sequence: TGCGCCAGCAGCCTCGGACTCTCTACGTACGAGCAGTACTTC. It specifies CASSLGLSTYEQYF.

The chain couples TRBV19 to TRBJ2-1, with a weak D call TRBD1 (7 bases). This CDR3 has 13 amino acids. With 8 bases removed from V and 2 bases from J, the gap between germline ends came to 10 bases. Germline V gene sequence: CDR1 LNHDA, CDR2 SQIVND (reference sequence). CDR3 region: CASGGTAYNEQFF. Written as DNA, the CDR3 is TGTGCCAGTGGAGGGACAGCCTACAATGAGCAGTTCTTC. The full variable domain, completed using reference TRBV19 and TRBJ2-1, is DGGITQSPKYLFRKEGQNVTLSCEQNLNHDAMYWYRQDPGQGLRLIYYSQIVNDFQKGDIAEGYSVSREKKESFPLTVTSAQKNPTAFYLCASGGTAYNEQFFGPGTRLTVL.

This rearrangement joins TRBV5-4 to TRBJ1-3, with 7 bases aligning to TRBD1. This CDR3 has 17 residues. V gave up 0 bases and J gave up 2 bases; unmatched junction bases: 8. Per the germline V gene, CDR1 is SGHNT and CDR2 is YYREEE (reference sequence). CDR3 sequence reads: CASSLASRGTAGNTIYF. The CDR3 region has the DNA TGTGCCAGCAGCTTGGCCTCAAGAGGGACAGCTGGAAACACCATATATTTT.

The rearrangement links TRBV20-1 to TRBJ1-1; perhaps TRBD1 as D (6 bases). Trimming cost V 8 bases and J 4 bases, with 11 bases left between them. This CDR3 region has 11 residues. Per germline, CDR1 DFQATT and CDR2 SNEGSKA (reference sequence). The CDR3 region has the DNA TGCAGTTACCAAGGGGGCACTGAAGCTTTCTTT. The encoded protein is CSYQGGTEAFF.

The table lists this clone with a count of one. CDR3 nucleotide sequence: TGTGCCAGCAGCTTGGTAGGCGGGGCGCAAGAGACCCAGTACTTC. Translated, it gives CASSLVGGAQETQYF. The rearrangement links TRBV5-4 to TRBJ2-5, with D possibly being TRBD2 (6 bases). The CDR3 covers 15 residues. Between the trimmed V and J ends, which lost 0 bases and 2 bases, there was a span of 11 bases. CDR1 is SGHNT and CDR2 is YYREEE in the germline V gene (reference sequence).

The chain joins TRBV19 to TRBJ2-7; 7 bases are shared with TRBD1. J was trimmed by 3 bases and V by 6 bases; bases with no gene match: 11. Germline-derived CDR1 and CDR2 are LNHDA and SQIVND (reference sequence). CDR3 length equals 15 residues. The CDR3 spells CASRGFRDSDYEQYF. The CDR3 DNA is TGTGCCAGTAGGGGATTCCGGGACAGTGACTACGAGCAGTACTTC.

J is TRBJ1-1 and V is TRBV5-5; 12 positions agree with TRBD1. The germline CDR1 and CDR2 sequences are SGHKS and YYEKEE (reference sequence). CDR3 length equals 17 residues. The J segment lost 5 bases and the V segment lost 4 bases, leaving 12 bases of the junction unmatched. CDR3 loop: CASSPRDRGLLGTEAFF. The CDR3 DNA is TGTGCCAGCAGCCCGCGGGACAGGGGGCTACTAGGGACTGAAGCTTTCTTT. The variable domain in full, with the rest retrieved from reference TRBV5-5 and TRBJ1-1, is DAGVTQSPTHLIKTRGQQVTLRCSPISGHKSVSWYQQVLGQGPQFIFQYYEKEERGRGNFPDRFSARQFPNYSSELNVNALLLGDSALYLCASSPRDRGLLGTEAFFGQGTRLTVV.

The chain combines TRBV7-6 with TRBJ2-7, with 9 bases that match TRBD1. Germline loops: CDR1 SGHVS, CDR2 FNYEAQ. J was trimmed by 5 bases and V by 0 bases; bases with no gene match: 5. The CDR3 is 15 amino acids. DNA for the CDR3: TGTGCCAGCAGCTTAGCCCCGGGACAGGGAAACGAGCAGTACTTC. Its protein is CASSLAPGQGNEQYF. Using reference TRBV7-6 and TRBJ2-7 for the parts outside the CDR3, the full variable domain is GAGVSQSPRYKVTKRGQDVALRCDPISGHVSLYWYRQALGQGPEFLTYFNYEAQQDKSGLPNDRFSAERPEGSISTLTIQRTEQRDSAMYRCASSLAPGQGNEQYFGPGTRLTVT.

Worth noting for this clone: This sample includes further DNA sequences coding for the same CDR3. The J gene is TRBJ1-1, the V gene TRBV18; 7 bases map to TRBD1. There are 15 residues in the CDR3. Germline loops: CDR1 KGHSH, CDR2 LQKENI. After removal of 3 bases from V and 1 base from J, the junction contained 5 bases not matched to a gene. CDR3 DNA sequence: TGTGCCAGCTCACCTCGGACAGGATCGAACACTGAAGCTTTCTTT. It encodes CASSPRTGSNTEAFF.

This chain joins TRBV5-6 and TRBJ1-3; 7 positions match TRBD1. Germline-derived CDR1 and CDR2 are SGHDT and YYEEEE. The CDR3 is made up of 15 amino acids. Trimming took 4 bases from V and 3 from J; bases not matched to a gene: 7. The DNA for the CDR3 is TGTGCCAGCAGCGGGGACAGAGCTCGTGGAAACACCATATATTTT. It codes for CASSGDRARGNTIYF.

This chain uses TRBV5-6 with TRBJ2-7; the D gene is possibly TRBD1 (6 bases). Per the germline V gene, CDR1 is SGHDT and CDR2 is YYEEEE. This CDR3 comprises 15 residues. Trimming shortened V by 4 bases and J by 0 bases, and 14 bases separated the two germline ends. The CDR3 loop reads CASSLRGTVSYEQYF. CDR3 DNA sequence: TGTGCCAGCAGCCTTAGGGGGACGGTCTCCTACGAGCAGTACTTC.

CDR3 nucleotides: TGTGCCAGCATTTCCTGGGACAGGGGAGGTGAGCAGTTCTTC. Amino acids: CASISWDRGGEQFF. The rearrangement links TRBV27 to TRBJ2-1, with 10 positions matching TRBD1. Unmatched junction bases numbered 9, after V lost 7 bases and J lost 9 bases. Germline lookup yields CDR1 MNHEY and CDR2 SMNVEV (reference sequence). The CDR3 covers 14 residues.

The chain is built from TRBV6-5 and TRBJ1-4; no definite D call. With 0 bases removed from V and 0 bases from J, the gap between germline ends came to 8 bases. The CDR3 has 16 amino acids. Germline CDR1 is MNHEY and CDR2 is SVGAGI. The CDR3 DNA reads as TGTGCCAGCAGTTACTCGTGGGCCCCAACTAATGAAAAACTGTTTTTT. This encodes CASSYSWAPTNEKLFF.

The chain uses TRBV3-1 (or the pseudogene TRBV3-2) and TRBJ1-1; maybe TRBD1 (5 bases). Trimming left V 4 bases short and J 3 bases short, with 12 bases between. Germline V gene sequence: CDR1 LGHDT, CDR2 YNNKEL (reference sequence). The CDR3 consists of 14 residues. The CDR3 DNA reads TGTGCCAGCAGCCCCGGCGGGGGGGACACTGAAGCTTTCTTT. This codes for CASSPGGGDTEAFF.

The chain recombines TRBV27 with TRBJ1-6; 7 bases match TRBD1. V lost 6 bases to trimming and J lost 5 bases; unmatched junction nucleotides: 7. CDR1 is MNHEY, CDR2 SMNVEV, per germline (reference sequence). This CDR3 is 15 amino acids long. The CDR3 DNA follows: TGTGCCAGCAGGCGGACAGGAGGCAATAATTCACCCCTCCACTTT. Residues: CASRRTGGNNSPLHF.

The chain has TRBV2 and TRBJ2-7, with D tentatively TRBD1 (6 bases). The length of the CDR3 is 14 residues. Germline CDR1 SNHLY, CDR2 FYNNEI. V lost 7 bases and J 2 bases, leaving 15 bases between the germline ends. CDR3 in DNA: TGTGCCAGCACTTCTCAGGGGTCGGCCTACGAGCAGTACTTC. This sequence encodes CASTSQGSAYEQYF.

The chain employs TRBV11-3 and TRBJ2-1; the D gene is possibly TRBD1 (5 bases). In germline, CDR1 is SGHNT, CDR2 YENEEA. V was pared by 3 bases and J by 0 bases, with 9 bases between. The length of the CDR3 is 15 residues. The CDR3, as DNA: TGTGCCAGCAGCTTCACCGACAGCTCCTACAATGAGCAGTTCTTC. As protein: CASSFTDSSYNEQFF.